The present T cell receptor beta chain was sequenced within a study of CD8+ T cells in alopecia areata. Whole-study context: The authors scored treated patients' severity by affected scalp percentage.

General study findings and limits: Sequence data from scalp samples additionally include resident alphabeta T cells of normal skin. Persistence in scalp and blood during tofacitinib was observed for many expanded lesional clones. The link between baseline CD8+ expansion and response remains uncertain with one nonresponder.

Treatment of the sample: oral pan-JAK inhibitor, 5-10 mg twice daily. Specimens obtained from alopecia areata patients comprised lesional scalp punch biopsies and peripheral blood. A remark on this clone: Its antigen remains unknown. At one boundary the junction diverges from the germline segment, which might be a read error.

Extracted RNA was reverse transcribed into cDNA, the sequencing template. Measured with immunoSEQ multiplex PCR; TCRdb has only the in-frame clones, and not every one. This table has around 12,000 clones, about 70% appearing once. The starting material was skin, obtained at week 4, from a patient treated with tofacitinib. The TCR sequence derives from a human donor with alopecia areata.

The CDR3 here is CASSLASVSNNEQFF. In DNA form, the CDR3 reads TGTGCCAGCAGCTTAGCTAGCGTCTCCAACAATGAGCAGTTCTTC. The chain is built from TRBV7-2 and TRBJ2-1; possible D gene TRBD2, 5 bases. The germline CDR1 and CDR2 sequences are SGHTA and FQGNSA. This CDR3 contains 15 residues.